Below, 18 T cell receptor beta chains from the same sample are listed, as sequenced in a study of cytomegalovirus exposure and HLA in healthy donors. Vbeta (60) and Jbeta (13) primers were used in the PCR. This table comes from immunoSEQ multiplex PCR, and its TCRdb copy is limited to in-frame clones, with some not included. The table has 200,000 or so clones, approximately 80% seen once. The sample taken for sequencing was PBMCs. All receptors derive from a woman aged 30 to 39 in good health and CMV-seropositive.

The chain combines TRBV6-5 with TRBJ2-1; 10 bases match TRBD1. Trimming cost V 6 bases and J 12 bases; bases outside gene matches: 11. The CDR3 loop spans 14 amino acids. Germline V gene lookup returns CDR1 MNHEY and CDR2 SVGAGI. CDR3 sequence (DNA): TGTGCCAGCAGCACGGACAGGGGGACTAGGACGCAGTTCTTC. Translated: CASSTDRGTRTQFF.

CDR3 DNA sequence: TGTGCCAGCAGCTTAAACAGGGGGCAACACGAGCAGTACTTC. This encodes CASSLNRGQHEQYF. This chain connects TRBV5-4 to TRBJ2-7; 9 bases are a match to TRBD1. The CDR3 is made up of 14 amino acids. Germline CDR1 and CDR2: SGHNT and YYREEE (reference sequence). Germline trimming cut 2 bases from V and 5 bases from J; bases unmatched to any gene: 5. Variable domain in full (rest from reference TRBV5-4 and TRBJ2-7): ETGVTQSPTHLIKTRGQQVTLRCSSQSGHNTVSWYQQALGQGPQFIFQYYREEENGRGNFPPRFSGLQFPNYSSELNVNALELDDSALYLCASSLNRGQHEQYFGPGTRLTVT.

This CDR3 is CASGLWAQGKPQHF. The DNA of the CDR3 is TGTGCTAGTGGTTTGTGGGCGCAGGGAAAGCCCCAGCATTTT. This chain joins TRBV12-5 and TRBJ1-5; a possible D gene is TRBD1 (5 bases). The CDR3 sequence is 14 residues long. The germline gives CDR1 LGHNT, CDR2 FRNRAP. V gave up 2 bases and J gave up 8 bases, with 13 bases separating them.

The chain is built from TRBV10-2 and TRBJ1-1, with TRBD1 matching over 8 bases. Per the germline V gene, CDR1 is WSHSY and CDR2 is SAAADI. This CDR3 contains 14 residues. J gave up 4 bases and V 6 bases, and 7 bases lay outside the gene matches. In DNA form, the CDR3 reads TGCGCCAGCAGCGGAGCAGGGGGCGGCACTGAAGCTTTCTTT. It specifies CASSGAGGGTEAFF.

The chain combines TRBV18 with TRBJ1-5; 9 positions match TRBD1. Trimming cost V 3 bases and J 5 bases; bases outside gene matches: 5. The CDR3 loop spans 15 amino acids. Germline CDR1 KGHSH, CDR2 LQKENI. CDR3 bases: TGTGCCAGCTCACCGAGACAGGGGGGCGATCAGCCCCAGCATTTT. Protein product: CASSPRQGGDQPQHF.

The chain employs TRBV5-1 and TRBJ2-5; 9 nucleotides align to TRBD1. The end of the DNA is better explained by TRBJ2-7, so the J call may be wrong. The CDR3 has 12 amino acids. CDR1 and CDR2 (germline): SGHRS, YFSETQ. CDR3 nucleotides: TGCGCCAGCAGCACGACAGGGGGCGAGCAGTACTTC. Its translation: CASSTTGGEQYF.

The chain is built from TRBV28 and TRBJ2-3, with D possibly TRBD2 on 6 matching bases. Deletions cut 2 bases from V and 2 bases from J, with 11 bases between. Germline assignment: CDR1 MDHEN and CDR2 SYDVKM. This CDR3 has 15 amino acids. CDR3 protein: CASSLLAGLTDTQYF. DNA for the CDR3: TGTGCCAGCAGTTTACTGGCGGGACTCACAGATACGCAGTATTTT.

The V gene is TRBV29-1, the J gene TRBJ1-2, with D possibly TRBD1 on 6 matching bases. CDR1 is SQVTM and CDR2 is ANQGSEA in the germline V gene. Trimming took off 3 bases at V and 8 bases at J, with 16 bases between the two ends. The CDR3 has 13 amino acids. The DNA for the CDR3 is TGCAGCGTTGAGGGGGGGCTGGCTTCCGGCTACACCTTC. It yields the protein CSVEGGLASGYTF.

This clone was seen a few times. The V call is TRBV5-1, the J call TRBJ1-3, with TRBD1 matching 10 bases. Germline V gene sequence: CDR1 SGHRS, CDR2 YFSETQ. Trimming at V came to 4 bases and at J to 0 bases, leaving 7 bases not matched to a gene. This CDR3 comprises 17 residues. The CDR3 here is CASSGDRGPPSGNTIYF. The CDR3 nucleotides are TGCGCCAGCAGCGGCGACAGGGGGCCACCCTCTGGAAACACCATATATTTT. Using reference TRBV5-1 and TRBJ1-3 for the parts outside the CDR3, the full variable domain is KAGVTQTPRYLIKTRGQQVTLSCSPISGHRSVSWYQQTPGQGLQFLFEYFSETQRNKGNFPGRFSGRQFSNSRSEMNVSTLELGDSALYLCASSGDRGPPSGNTIYFGEGSWLTVV.

The chain is built from TRBV13 and TRBJ2-3; TRBD1 matches at 7 bases. J gave up 0 bases and V 0 bases, and 9 bases lay outside the gene matches. The V gene's germline CDR1 is PRHDT and CDR2 FYEKMQ (reference sequence). The CDR3 spans 18 residues. The CDR3 is CASSLGMLSGGSTDTQYF. In DNA form, the CDR3 reads TGTGCCAGCAGCTTAGGAATGCTCTCAGGGGGTAGCACAGATACGCAGTATTTT.

The chain carries TRBV5-1 and TRBJ2-7; TRBD1 matches at 7 bases. Trimming at V came to 4 bases and at J to 3 bases, leaving 7 bases not matched to a gene. CDR3 size: 14 residues. Germline V gene data show CDR1 as SGHRS and CDR2 as YFSETQ. The CDR3 reads CASSRTGVDYEQYF. Written as DNA, the CDR3 is TGCGCCAGCAGCCGGACAGGTGTAGACTACGAGCAGTACTTC.

The chain has TRBV27 and TRBJ1-6, with unresolved D. V gave up 6 bases and J gave up 0 bases, with 15 bases separating them. This CDR3 spans 17 amino acids. Germline CDR1 and CDR2: MNHEY and SMNVEV (reference sequence). CDR3 nucleotide sequence: TGTGCCAGCAGCTCCGGCGGGCGGAGCTCCTATAATTCACCCCTCCACTTT. This encodes CASSSGGRSSYNSPLHF.

V usage is TRBV4-2 and J usage is TRBJ1-1; D is unresolved. The CDR3 consists of 13 residues. Germline-derived CDR1 and CDR2 are LGHNA and YNFKEQ. V dropped 2 bases and J dropped 9 bases, with 13 bases sitting between them. The CDR3 nucleotides are TGTGCCAGCAGCCAACCGCGTGAGGTCCAAGCTTTCTTT. Translated: CASSQPREVQAFF.

This chain links TRBV9 with TRBJ2-7, with D perhaps TRBD2 (5 bases). Looked up from germline, CDR1 is SGDLS and CDR2 is YYNGEE. The ends were cut back, 3 bases at V and 3 bases at J, with 16 bases in the middle. The CDR3 loop spans 15 amino acids. Here the CDR3 reads CASSGKTGLFYEQYF. The CDR3 bases are TGTGCCAGCAGCGGAAAAACGGGATTGTTCTACGAGCAGTACTTC. Together with reference TRBV9 and TRBJ2-7, the CDR3 gives the full variable domain: DSGVTQTPKHLITATGQRVTLRCSPRSGDLSVYWYQQSLDQGLQFLIQYYNGEERAKGNILERFSAQQFPDLHSELNLSSLELGDSALYFCASSGKTGLFYEQYFGPGTRLTVT.

The chain is built from TRBV29-1 and TRBJ2-7; 7 bases match TRBD1. The CDR3 runs to 12 residues. Trimming removed 4 bases from V and 10 bases from J; junction bases left unmatched: 10. Germline CDR1 and CDR2: SQVTM and ANQGSEA. CDR3 loop: CSVATSEGAQYF. In DNA form, the CDR3 reads TGCAGCGTTGCTACGAGTGAGGGGGCTCAGTACTTC.

J is TRBJ2-6 and V is TRBV19, with no clear D. Germline CDR1 LNHDA, CDR2 SQIVND (reference sequence). V lost 3 bases, J lost 2 bases, and 11 bases lay in between. This CDR3 has 16 amino acids. The CDR3 DNA reads as TGTGCCAGTAGTATCGTTACTGGTACTGGGGCCAACGTCCTGACTTTC. This translates into CASSIVTGTGANVLTF. Looking up the rest from reference TRBV19 and TRBJ2-6 gives the full variable domain: DGGITQSPKYLFRKEGQNVTLSCEQNLNHDAMYWYRQDPGQGLRLIYYSQIVNDFQKGDIAEGYSVSREKKESFPLTVTSAQKNPTAFYLCASSIVTGTGANVLTFGAGSRLTVL.

This chain uses TRBV19 with TRBJ1-5; D remains ambiguous. The CDR3 consists of 14 residues. Deletions cut 3 bases from V and 3 bases from J, with 9 bases between. Germline CDR1 LNHDA, CDR2 SQIVND (reference sequence). The CDR3 loop is CASSISESNQPQHF. Here the CDR3 DNA reads TGTGCCAGTAGTATTTCAGAATCCAATCAGCCCCAGCATTTT.

The chain employs TRBV21-1 and TRBJ2-5; the D segment call TRBD1 is taken from the table without a DNA check. TRBV21-1 is an annotated pseudogene. CDR3 size: 15 residues. CDR3 bases: TGTGCCAGCAGCGGTCGACAGGGGGAGGAGGAGACCCAGTACTTC. Its translation is CASSGRQGEEETQYF.